Each of the 18 T cell receptor beta chains below was sequenced from the same sample in a study of shared clonotypes between healthy human individuals. Generated by immunoSEQ multiplex PCR, the TCRdb table keeps only in-frame clones and is missing some. The sample carries roughly 500,000 clones, approximately 81% recorded once. The sample taken for sequencing was PBMCs. The receptor set was obtained from a middle-aged woman in good health. Some clones in this sample may be carry-over from other donors' samples.

The chain is built from TRBV6-5 and TRBJ1-4; TRBD1 agrees at 7 bases. Germline V gene data show CDR1 as MNHEY and CDR2 as SVGAGI. The CDR3 spans 14 residues. V was pared by 6 bases and J by 8 bases, with 9 bases of the junction left unmatched. Here the CDR3 reads CASSSDRESEKLFF. In DNA form, the CDR3 reads TGTGCCAGCAGCTCCGACAGGGAATCGGAAAAACTGTTTTTT.

This chain connects TRBV6-5 to TRBJ2-1; 9 positions agree with TRBD2. From germline, CDR1 is MNHEY and CDR2 SVGAGI. CDR3 size: 14 residues. V was clipped by 6 bases and J by 8 bases; unmatched bases: 8. The chain's CDR3 is CASRTHLAGDEQFF. The CDR3 region has the DNA TGTGCCAGCAGGACTCATTTAGCGGGAGATGAGCAGTTCTTC.

Details on this clone: Only one base separates this from a far larger clonotype, so it likely reflects a read error. This chain uses TRBV30 with TRBJ2-7; D not certain. The CDR3 is made up of 16 amino acids. Trimming left V 4 bases short and J 2 bases short, with 21 bases between. The V gene's germline CDR1 is GTSNPN and CDR2 SVGIG (reference sequence). The CDR3 spells CAWKDPRWPFTYEQYF. The CDR3 DNA is TGTGCCTGGAAGGACCCTCGGTGGCCTTTTACCTACGAGCAGTACTTC.

Points on this clone: Since a far larger clone is one base different, this is likely a read error. This sample includes further DNA sequences coding for the same CDR3. V gene TRBV6-5 combines with J gene TRBJ2-1; perhaps D is TRBD1 or TRBD2 (5 bases each). This CDR3 comprises 15 residues. V was cut by 5 bases and J by 4 bases, with 15 bases left in between. CDR1 MNHEY and CDR2 SVGAGI come from the germline V gene. The CDR3 protein is CASSKTGTLYNEQFF. As DNA, the CDR3 is TGTGCCAGCAGTAAAACTGGGACCCTTTACAATGAGCAGTTCTTC.

Points on this clone: A far larger clone is just one base off, so this is likely a read error. The chain is built from TRBV10-3 and TRBJ2-2; D gene ambiguous. This CDR3 has 14 residues. Germline loops: CDR1 ENHRY, CDR2 SYGVKD. CDR3 residues: CTISRNTNTGELFF. The CDR3 region has the DNA TGTACCATCAGCCGTAACACGAACACCGGGGAGCTGTTTTTT.

This clone showed up just once. The chain combines TRBV28 with TRBJ2-7; 7 nucleotides line up with TRBD1. The germline V gene encodes CDR1 MDHEN and CDR2 SYDVKM. This CDR3 spans 13 amino acids. The junction had 6 bases not matched to a gene; V was cut back by 4 bases and J by 6 bases. The CDR3: CASSSTGTSEQYF. Written as DNA, the CDR3 is TGTGCCAGCAGTTCGACAGGGACCTCCGAGCAGTACTTC.

The chain carries TRBV5-6 and TRBJ2-7; 12 bases are a match to TRBD2. Germline assignment: CDR1 SGHDT and CDR2 YYEEEE. After removal of 2 bases from V and 7 bases from J, the junction contained 13 bases not matched to a gene. This CDR3 has 17 residues. The CDR3 sequence: CASSFIGLAGGEGEQYF. In DNA form, the CDR3 reads TGTGCCAGCAGCTTTATCGGGCTAGCGGGAGGGGAAGGTGAGCAGTACTTC.

The CDR3 DNA sequence: TGTGCCAGCAGCCGACGGACAGGGGACACTGAAGCTTTCTTT. This sequence encodes CASSRRTGDTEAFF. The V and J genes are TRBV7-2 and TRBJ1-1; 9 bases map to TRBD1. The CDR3 is 14 amino acids. Germline V gives CDR1 SGHTA, CDR2 FQGNSA. J gave up 3 bases and V 5 bases, and 4 bases lay outside the gene matches.

Details on this clone: One base separates it from a far larger clone, so it is likely a read error. The CDR3, as DNA: TGTGCCAGCAGGGCAGGGGGTGAAAAACTGTTTTTT. Encoded protein: CASRAGGEKLFF. The chain joins TRBV25-1 to TRBJ1-4, with 7 bases matching TRBD1. J gave up 7 bases and V 6 bases, and 2 bases lay outside the gene matches. CDR3 length: 12 residues. Per germline, CDR1 MGHDK and CDR2 SYGVNS.

This clone was found a few times. The chain joins TRBV18 to TRBJ2-5; possibly TRBD2 for D (5 bases). This CDR3 is 14 amino acids long. Germline CDR1 reads KGHSH; CDR2 reads LQKENI. Trimming removed 8 bases from V and 0 bases from J, with 13 bases in between. CDR3 amino acids: CASRTSGNQETQYF. The CDR3, as DNA: TGTGCCAGCCGCACCAGCGGCAACCAAGAGACCCAGTACTTC.

V and J are TRBV18 and TRBJ1-2, with 10 nucleotides matching TRBD1. The CDR3 is 14 amino acids. In germline, CDR1 is KGHSH, CDR2 LQKENI. Trimming at V came to 3 bases and at J to 7 bases, leaving 5 bases not matched to a gene. The chain's CDR3 is CASSPPGQGSGYTF. The DNA for the CDR3 is TGTGCCAGCTCACCCCCGGGACAGGGGTCTGGCTACACCTTC. Using reference TRBV18 and TRBJ1-2 for the parts outside the CDR3, the full variable domain is NAGVMQNPRHLVRRRGQEARLRCSPMKGHSHVYWYRQLPEEGLKFMVYLQKENIIDESGMPKERFSAEFPKEGPSILRIQQVVRGDSAAYFCASSPPGQGSGYTFGSGTRLTVV.

V gene TRBV30 combines with J gene TRBJ2-7, with unresolved D. Germline loops: CDR1 GTSNPN, CDR2 SVGIG (reference sequence). This CDR3 is built from 13 residues. Trimming cost V 3 bases and J 6 bases, with 15 bases left between them. This CDR3 is CAWRSGLPGEQYF. CDR3 DNA sequence: TGTGCCTGGAGATCGGGCCTCCCGGGCGAGCAGTACTTC.

The rearrangement links TRBV6-5 to TRBJ2-5; 10 bases line up with TRBD1. The CDR3 length is 12 residues. With 5 bases clipped from V and 11 bases from J, the junction kept 5 bases outside the gene matches. Germline CDR1 and CDR2: MNHEY and SVGAGI. Here the CDR3 DNA reads TGTGCCAGCAGTACCGGACAGGGGGGACAGTACTTC. It specifies CASSTGQGGQYF.

Comment on this clone: This sequence is one base from a far larger clone and is likely a read error. J is TRBJ2-7 and V is TRBV4-2; 11 nucleotides line up with TRBD2. CDR1 and CDR2 (germline): LGHNA, YNFKEQ. This CDR3 has 16 amino acids. The CDR3 DNA follows: TGTGCCAGCAGCCCCGGGACTAGCGGAGACTCCTACGGGCAGTACTTC. Residues: CASSPGTSGDSYGQYF.

The rearrangement joins TRBV27 to TRBJ1-1, with 7 bases matching TRBD1. Looked up from germline, CDR1 is MNHEY and CDR2 is SMNVEV (reference sequence). The V segment lost 5 bases and the J segment 5 bases; nucleotides outside the gene matches: 11. There are 15 residues in the CDR3. CDR3 nucleotides: TGTGCCAGCAGTCCGCTACAGGGGACGGAGACTGAAGCTTTCTTT. Translation: CASSPLQGTETEAFF.

The rearrangement links TRBV28 to TRBJ1-1; 7 bases fit TRBD1. The CDR3 consists of 14 residues. Germline CDR1 MDHEN, CDR2 SYDVKM. J lost 1 base, V lost 2 bases, and 1 base had no gene match. The CDR3 DNA reads as TGTGCCAGCAGTTTACGGGACAGGAACACTGAAGCTTTCTTT. This gives the protein CASSLRDRNTEAFF.

A word on this clone: Given a far larger clone just one base away, this is likely a sequencing read error. Other DNA variants within this sample encode the same CDR3. The rearrangement uses TRBV2 and TRBJ1-5; unclear D gene. The CDR3 consists of 12 residues. The V gene's germline CDR1 is SNHLY and CDR2 FYNNEI. Trimming removed 3 bases at V and 4 bases at J, with 4 bases between. CDR3 in DNA: TGTGCCAGCAGTGACAGTAATCAGCCCCAGCATTTT. It translates to CASSDSNQPQHF.

The table lists this clone with a few counts. The chain has TRBV6-5 and TRBJ2-1; D is unresolved. This CDR3 is built from 14 residues. V lost 6 bases and J 0 bases, leaving 9 bases between the germline ends. CDR1 and CDR2 (germline): MNHEY, SVGAGI. For the CDR3, the DNA is TGTGCCAGCAGGATCGCGAGCTCCTACAATGAGCAGTTCTTC. Amino acid sequence: CASRIASSYNEQFF.